The 29 T cell receptor beta chains given below trace back to one sample, sequenced in a study of tumor and adjacent non-tumor tissue in lung cancer. A modified ARM-PCR protocol with three rounds of nested PCR amplified TCRbeta. Via MiXCR, TCRdb re-called the multiplex PCR reads, giving one row per CDR3 protein. The table shows roughly 69,000 distinct CDR3 sequences, with around 82% occurring only once. The template was RNA from unsorted bulk tissue. Distant lung tissue was collected more than 3 cm away from the tumor edge. Sequencing used distant non-tumor lung tissue. Source of these receptors: a man in his sixties with non-small cell lung cancer.

Notes on this clonotype: A much bigger clone sits one base away, suggesting this may be a read error. The rearrangement joins TRBV5-4 to TRBJ1-6; possibly TRBD1 for D (5 bases). The CDR3 extends over 16 amino acids. Trimming pared 0 bases from V and 7 bases from J, leaving 14 bases between. Germline-derived CDR1 and CDR2 are SGHNT and YYREEE (reference sequence). The CDR3 loop is CASSLGVPGENSPLHF. In DNA, the CDR3 is TGTGCCAGCAGCTTGGGGGTCCCGGGGGAAAATTCACCCCTCCACTTT.

As to this clonotype: The conserved final phenylalanine or tryptophan is absent from the CDR3, which likely points to a read error. V gene TRBV6-1 combines with J gene TRBJ2-3, with D unclear. CDR1 and CDR2 (germline): MNHNS, SASEGT. CDR3 size: 13 residues. CDR3 in amino acids: CASNETFTDTQYY. CDR3 nucleotides: TGTGCCAGCAATGAAACTTTCACAGATACGCAGTATTAT.

This clonotype was recorded at least ten times. The J gene is TRBJ2-7, the V gene TRBV5-1, with TRBD1 identical over 7 bases. The CDR3 is 14 residues long. The junction had 9 bases not matched to a gene; V was cut back by 4 bases and J by 5 bases. The V gene's germline CDR1 is SGHRS and CDR2 YFSETQ. The CDR3 reads CASSDPTGSDEQYF. The CDR3 nucleotides are TGCGCCAGCAGCGATCCGACAGGGAGTGACGAGCAGTACTTC.

On this clonotype itself: The germline gene is not matched at one end of the junction; a read error may be the cause. The chain uses TRBV7-9 and TRBJ2-3; 7 positions match TRBD2. The CDR3 is made up of 17 amino acids. Germline V gives CDR1 SEHNR, CDR2 FQNEAQ (reference sequence). In DNA form, the CDR3 reads TGTGCCAGCATCTTATGGTGGACTATCGGGAGGACAGATACGCAGTATTTT. It codes for CASILWWTIGRTDTQYF.

The chain joins TRBV4-1 to TRBJ2-7; TRBD1 matches at 7 bases. CDR3 size: 19 residues. CDR1 and CDR2 (germline): MGHRA, YSYEKL. V dropped 4 bases and J dropped 4; count of bases not matched to a gene: 22. CDR3 nucleotides: TGCGCCAGCAGCCGCAAAGCCATACTCAACAGGGGTCGGCGGTACGAGCAGTACTTC. It codes for CASSRKAILNRGRRYEQYF.

Regarding this clonotype: A clone one base away is much larger, so this may be a read error. V usage is TRBV19 and J usage is TRBJ2-1, with D perhaps matching TRBD2 (6 bases). Germline lookup yields CDR1 LNHDA and CDR2 SQIVND (reference sequence). This CDR3 is 15 amino acids long. Here the CDR3 DNA reads TGTGCCAGTAGTATAGACGGGGGAGCCTACAATGAGAAGTTCTTC. Translated, it gives CASSIDGGAYNEKFF.

About this clonotype itself: One end of the junction does not line up with germline, which may come from a read error. This rearrangement joins TRBV6-8 to TRBJ1-3; TRBD1 might be the D (5 bases). This CDR3 comprises 15 residues. In germline, CDR1 is MNHGY, CDR2 SAAAGT. CDR3 amino acids: CASSGIGTIRNTTYF. CDR3 nucleotides: TGTGCCAGCAGTGGGATCGGGACCATAAGAAACACCACATATTTT.

For this clonotype: One end of the junction varies from germline; a read error may be responsible. The chain links TRBV11-2 to TRBJ2-5; D is unclear. CDR3 length equals 15 residues. Germline loops: CDR1 SGHAT, CDR2 FQNNGV. The CDR3 sequence: CASSYSGSSQDTQYF. The CDR3 bases are TGTGCCAGCAGCTATAGTGGTAGCTCCCAAGATACCCAGTACTTC.

On this clonotype: This clone may be a read error of a much larger clone one base away. The rearrangement links TRBV2 to TRBJ2-1, with D possibly matching TRBD2 (7 bases). Per germline, CDR1 SNHLY and CDR2 FYNNEI. The CDR3 is 14 amino acids. V was clipped by 7 bases and J by 4 bases, with 14 bases between them. In DNA form, the CDR3 reads TGTGCCAGCAAGGGGGAGGGCGGGTACAATGAGCAGTTCTTC. Protein sequence: CASKGEGGYNEQFF.

Concerning this clonotype itself: Being one base from a much bigger clone, this may be a read error. V and J are TRBV5-4 and TRBJ2-1; D is undetermined. The germline V gene has CDR1 SGHNT and CDR2 YYREEE (reference sequence). The CDR3 runs 14 residues. The CDR3 coding sequence is TGTGCCAGCAGCCTGGCCCCGACCGAGACTGAGCAGTCCTTC. It translates to CASSLAPTETEQSF.

This chain uses TRBV29-1 with TRBJ2-7; a possible D gene is TRBD1 (6 bases). Trimming left V 5 bases short and J 5 bases short, with 19 bases between. CDR3 length equals 14 residues. Germline V CDR1 and CDR2: SQVTM, ANQGSEA. CDR3 in DNA: TGCAGCGTTATTGACCGGGTCAGGGGCAACGAGCAGTACTTC. This encodes CSVIDRVRGNEQYF.

A word on this clonotype: The junction departs from the called germline gene at one end, perhaps through a read error. The gene calls are TRBV29-1 and TRBJ2-7; 7 bases are shared with TRBD2. The CDR3 has 12 residues. Germline CDR1 SQVTM, CDR2 ANQGSEA. This chain's CDR3 is CSLEGSSGVVYF. The CDR3 nucleotides are TGCAGCCTTGAAGGAAGCAGCGGGGTGGTTTATTTC.

Remarks on this clonotype: At one of its ends the junction is not consistent with the germline gene, which may arise from a read error. CDR3: CASSLDGGFPTNEKVFF. CDR3 DNA sequence: TGTGCCAGCAGCTTAGACGGGGGGTTCCCAACTAACGAAAAAGTGTTTTTT. The V gene is TRBV7-9, the J gene TRBJ1-4; maybe TRBD1 (5 bases). CDR3 length: 17 amino acids. Germline lookup yields CDR1 SEHNR and CDR2 FQNEAQ (reference sequence).

The CDR3 region is CASSSSFGWTYNEQYF. The DNA of the CDR3 is TGTGCCAGCAGCTCCTCTTTCGGGTGGACCTATAATGAGCAGTACTTC. This chain links TRBV11-1 with TRBJ2-1; D call uncertain. The DNA end is a closer match to TRBJ2-7, so the J assignment may be wrong. Germline V lookup: CDR1 SGHAT, CDR2 FQDESV (reference sequence). The CDR3 totals 16 residues.

As for this clonotype: A read error may produce the germline difference seen at one junction end. The V gene is TRBV5-6, the J gene TRBJ2-3; D ambiguous. Per the germline V gene, CDR1 is SGHDT and CDR2 is YYEEEE. This CDR3 is built from 12 residues. The CDR3 DNA sequence: TGTGCCAACAGCTTTCATGCAGATACGCATTATTTT. This codes for CANSFHADTHYF.

This clonotype was detected once. The chain carries TRBV25-1 and TRBJ2-1; tentatively, D is TRBD2 (5 bases). V lost 10 bases to trimming and J lost 4 bases, with 14 bases between them. CDR3 length equals 13 residues. The germline gives CDR1 MGHDK, CDR2 SYGVNS. The CDR3 sequence: CAISRDQYNEQFF. As DNA, the CDR3 is TGTGCCATCAGCCGGGATCAGTACAATGAGCAGTTCTTC.

The V call is TRBV29-1, the J call TRBJ1-2, with D possibly being TRBD1 (5 bases). The ends were cut back, 8 bases at V and 8 bases at J, with 15 bases in the middle. The CDR3 runs to 11 residues. Per germline, CDR1 SQVTM and CDR2 ANQGSEA. The CDR3 sequence: CSTRFKGGYTF. The CDR3 DNA follows: TGCAGCACTAGATTCAAGGGGGGCTACACCTTC. The full variable domain, rest sourced from reference TRBV29-1 and TRBJ1-2, is SAVISQKPSRDICQRGTSLTIQCQVDSQVTMMFWYRQQPGQSLTLIATANQGSEATYESGFVIDKFPISRPNLTFSTLTVSNMSPEDSSIYLCSTRFKGGYTFGSGTRLTVV.

A remark on this clonotype: The junction does not match germline at one end; this may be a read error. The genes are TRBV20-1 and TRBJ2-2, with 8 positions matching TRBD2. The CDR3 runs to 13 residues. Germline CDR1 and CDR2: DFQATT and SNEGSKA (reference sequence). DNA for the CDR3: TGCAGTGCTAGGGGACTAGGATCCGGGGAGTTGTTTTTT. This translates into CSARGLGSGELFF.

V gene TRBV28 combines with J gene TRBJ2-7; D is possibly TRBD2 (6 bases). There are 14 residues in the CDR3. Trimming took 5 bases from V and 4 from J, leaving 15 bases between them. Germline loops: CDR1 MDHEN, CDR2 SYDVKM. This CDR3 is CASSEGEGRYEQYF. CDR3 bases: TGTGCCAGCAGTGAGGGAGAGGGGAGGTACGAGCAGTACTTC.

Details on this clonotype: The missing conserved phenylalanine or tryptophan at the end of this CDR3 makes a read error likely. V and J are TRBV20-1 and TRBJ2-1, with TRBD2 as a possible D gene (5 bases). This CDR3 contains 15 residues. CDR1 and CDR2 from the germline V gene are DFQATT and SNEGSKA (reference sequence). The CDR3 DNA sequence: TGCAGTGCTATGGTTAGTGGGAGTGGCTACAATGACCAGTTCCTC. Protein sequence: CSAMVSGSGYNDQFL.

A note on this clonotype: A much larger clone differs from this one at a single base, so this may be a read error. The conserved phenylalanine or tryptophan normally closing the CDR3 is absent here, so this likely arose from a read error. The V and J genes are TRBV7-9 and TRBJ2-7; maybe TRBD2 (5 bases). V gave up 3 bases and J gave up 6 bases, with 15 bases separating them. CDR3 length: 14 amino acids. CDR1 SEHNR and CDR2 FQNEAQ come from the germline V gene (reference sequence). The CDR3, as DNA: TGTGCCAGCAGCTTGGGCTACCCTGAGGGCGAGCAGTACATC. Protein sequence: CASSLGYPEGEQYI.

There are a few counts of this clonotype. With a much larger clone just one base away, this may be a read error. The chain uses TRBV7-9 and TRBJ2-5; D may be TRBD1 or TRBD2 (5 bases each). CDR1 is SEHNR and CDR2 is FQNEAQ in the germline V gene (reference sequence). Trimming shortened V by 6 bases and J by 2 bases, and 13 bases separated the two germline ends. CDR3 length: 14 residues. The CDR3 nucleotides are TGTGCCAGCAGGGCTCGGGGCAGTCAAGAGACCCAGTACTTC. Translation: CASRARGSQETQYF.

In regard to this clonotype: A much larger clone lies a single base off, so this may be a read error. This sequence joins TRBV28 and TRBJ1-1; no clear D gene. Germline V gene lookup returns CDR1 MDHEN and CDR2 SYDVKM. The CDR3 has 14 residues. The V and J ends lost 7 bases and 5 bases respectively, with 17 bases between them. The CDR3 nucleotides are TGTGCCAGCATCCGCATCCGGGAGAGGACTGAAGCTTTCTTT. It is translated as CASIRIRERTEAFF.

This clonotype was seen a few times. The rearrangement links TRBV10-2 to TRBJ1-6; no reliable D call. Trimming cost V 9 bases and J 3 bases, with 9 bases left between them. The CDR3 length is 13 residues. Germline assignment: CDR1 WSHSY and CDR2 SAAADI. CDR3 sequence reads: CASRDDYNSPLHF. The DNA of the CDR3 is TGCGCCAGTAGAGACGACTATAATTCACCCCTCCACTTT.

Remarks on this clonotype: One end of the junction does not line up with germline, which may come from a read error. The rearrangement joins TRBV11-1 to TRBJ2-1; D might be TRBD1 or TRBD2, each matching 6 bases. The CDR3 sequence is 13 residues long. The germline gives CDR1 SGHAT, CDR2 FQDESV (reference sequence). CDR3 sequence (DNA): TGTGCCAGTAGGAATAGCGGAGGGGGTGAGCAGCCCTTC. Its protein product is CASRNSGGGEQPF. Filled out from reference TRBV11-1 and TRBJ2-1, the complete variable domain reads EAEVAQSPRYKITEKSQAVAFWCDPISGHATLYWYRQILGQGPELLVQFQDESVVDDSQLPKDRFSAERLKGVDSTLKIQPAELGDSAMYLCASRNSGGGEQPFGPGTRLTVL.

The chain joins TRBV5-1 to TRBJ2-2, with 7 nucleotides matching TRBD2. Germline values: CDR1 SGHRS, CDR2 YFSETQ. This CDR3 comprises 15 residues. V dropped 9 bases and J dropped 0; count of bases not matched to a gene: 8. The CDR3 DNA reads as TGCGCCAATAGAAATAGCGGGTCGAACACCGGGGAGCTGTTTTTT. It translates to CANRNSGSNTGELFF. Supplemented by reference TRBV5-1 and TRBJ2-2, the full variable domain reads KAGVTQTPRYLIKTRGQQVTLSCSPISGHRSVSWYQQTPGQGLQFLFEYFSETQRNKGNFPGRFSGRQFSNSRSEMNVSTLELGDSALYLCANRNSGSNTGELFFGEGSRLTVL.

Comment on this clonotype: The CDR3 carries no conserved terminal phenylalanine or tryptophan, so it likely arises from a read error. This chain uses TRBV7-8 with TRBJ2-7; D not resolved. This CDR3 is 14 amino acids long. From germline, CDR1 is SGHVS and CDR2 FQNEAQ. Here the CDR3 reads CASSLASNSYEQYL. Here the CDR3 DNA reads TGTGCCAGCAGTTTAGCCTCAAACAGCTACGAGCAGTACTTA.

This clonotype was recorded only once. This CDR3 is missing its conserved last phenylalanine or tryptophan, likely due to a read error. The V gene is TRBV7-9, the J gene TRBJ1-6; 9 positions match TRBD1. V shed 5 bases and J 10 bases; nucleotides not matched to a gene: 6. CDR3 length equals 14 residues. Germline assignment: CDR1 SEHNR and CDR2 FQNEAQ (reference sequence). The CDR3 bases are TGTGCCAGCAGCGCAGACAGGGGGTACTCACCCCTCCACTAT. Amino acid sequence: CASSADRGYSPLHY.

On this clonotype itself: The junction shows a germline mismatch at one end, possibly a read error. The V call is TRBV5-1, the J call TRBJ2-1, with a tentative D call TRBD1 (5 bases). CDR3 length equals 14 residues. CDR1 is SGHRS, CDR2 YFSETQ, per germline. The CDR3 DNA follows: TGCGCCAGCACGTGGAGACAGACGTATAATGAGCGGTTCTTC. It yields the protein CASTWRQTYNERFF.